Described below is a single T cell receptor (beta chain) sequence and its context. Antigen: not known. The data are from a study of T cell responses to AZD1222 COVID-19 vaccine. V was pared by 2 bases and J by 5 bases, with 11 bases between. This CDR3 spans 14 amino acids. CDR1 is SGHTA and CDR2 is FQGTGA in the germline V gene. Points from the study as a whole: Donor demographics were predominantly white British with a female majority; clonal diversity may be underestimated.

The assay was immunoSEQ multiplex PCR, and TCRdb's table has in-frame clones only and misses some. The data contain roughly 85,000 clones, less than 95% of them singletons. The receptor was derived from an adult who received the AZD1222 COVID-19 vaccine. The chain recombines TRBV7-3 with TRBJ2-3; D is possibly TRBD2 (7 bases). The material was peripheral blood, obtained 28 days after the second AZD1222 dose. The CDR3 is CASSLSGGLDTQYF. The CDR3, as DNA: TGTGCCAGCAGCTTATCCGGGGGGCTAGATACGCAGTATTTT.